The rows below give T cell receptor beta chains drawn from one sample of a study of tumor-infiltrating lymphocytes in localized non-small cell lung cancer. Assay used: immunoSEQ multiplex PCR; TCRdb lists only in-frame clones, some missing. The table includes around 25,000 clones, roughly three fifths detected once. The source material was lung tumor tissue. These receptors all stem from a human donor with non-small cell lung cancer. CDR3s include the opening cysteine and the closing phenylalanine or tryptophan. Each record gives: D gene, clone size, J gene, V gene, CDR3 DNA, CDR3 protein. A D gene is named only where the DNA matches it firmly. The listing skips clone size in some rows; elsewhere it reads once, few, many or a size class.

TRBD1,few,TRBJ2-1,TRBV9,TGTGCCAGCAGCGTAGGGACACAGGGGACCGATGAGCAGTTCTTC,CASSVGTQGTDEQFF
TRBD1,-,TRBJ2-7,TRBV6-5,TGTGCCAGCAGTTTGGGACAGGGGGCGCGCGAGCAGTACTTC,CASSLGQGAREQYF
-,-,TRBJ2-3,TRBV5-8,TGTGCCAGCAGCTTGGGGGGACTTAGCACAGATACGCAGTATTTT,CASSLGGLSTDTQYF
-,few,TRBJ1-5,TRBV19,TGTGCCAGTAGTATAGAGGACACTTATAGCAATCAGCCCCAGCATTTT,CASSIEDTYSNQPQHF
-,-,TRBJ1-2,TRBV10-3,TGTGCCATCCGTCGGGACATTAACTATGGCTACACCTTC,CAIRRDINYGYTF
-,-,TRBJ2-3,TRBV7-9,TGTGCCAGCAGCTTTCAGGGGACCGCAGATACGCAGTATTTT,CASSFQGTADTQYF
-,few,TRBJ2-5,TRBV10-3,TGTGCCAGCAGTTCGAATATCAAAGAGACCCAGTACTTC,CASSSNIKETQYF
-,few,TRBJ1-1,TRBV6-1,TGTGCCAGCAGTGAAAGCATGGCAGCCAACACTGAAGCTTTCTTT,CASSESMAANTEAFF
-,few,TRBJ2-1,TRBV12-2,TGTGCAAGTCGCCAAAAAGCGGGAGGGGTGTCCTACAATGAGCAGTTCTTC,CASRQKAGGVSYNEQFF
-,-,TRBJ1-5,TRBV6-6,TGTGCCAGCAGTAGACGGGAAGGTCAGCCCCAGCATTTT,CASSRREGQPQHF
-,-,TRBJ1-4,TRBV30,TGTGCCTGGAGTCCGCTGACCCGGGAAAAACTGTTTTTT,CAWSPLTREKLFF
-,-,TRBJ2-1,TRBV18,TGTGCCAGCTCACCCGTCCCCGGAGAACATGAGCAGTTCTTC,CASSPVPGEHEQFF
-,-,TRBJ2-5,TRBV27,TGTGCCAGCAGTTTTGGGGCTAGCATAGAGACCCAGTACTTC,CASSFGASIETQYF
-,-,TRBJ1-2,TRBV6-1,TGTGCCAGCAGTGACATTGGGCTTAGGGGAAGCTACACCTTC,CASSDIGLRGSYTF
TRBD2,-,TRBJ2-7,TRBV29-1,TGCAGCGTTGAAGGTCGGGCTAGCGGGGAATTCTACGAGCAGTACTTC,CSVEGRASGEFYEQYF
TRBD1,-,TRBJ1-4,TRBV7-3,TGTGCCAGCAGCTTACGACAGGGTGGAAAACTGTTTTTT,CASSLRQGGKLFF
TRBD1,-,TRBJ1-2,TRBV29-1,TGCAGCGTCGGACAGGGGGCCGCCGGGTATGGCTACACCTTC,CSVGQGAAGYGYTF
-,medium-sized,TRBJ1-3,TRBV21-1,TGTGCCAGCAGCAAAGACTCCTCTGGAAACACCATATATTTT,CASSKDSSGNTIYF
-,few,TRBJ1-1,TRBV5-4,TGTGCCAGCAGCTTGGGACGGGTGAACACTGAAGCTTTCTTT,CASSLGRVNTEAFF
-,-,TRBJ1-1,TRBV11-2,TGTGCCAGCAGCTTTAACGCGAACACTGAAGCTTTCTTT,CASSFNANTEAFF
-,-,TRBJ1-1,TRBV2,TGTGCCAGCAGTCTCAGTATAAACACTGAAGCTTTCTTT,CASSLSINTEAFF
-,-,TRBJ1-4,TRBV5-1,TGCGCCAGCAGCTTGGAAGGGGGGTACGAAAAACTGTTTTTT,CASSLEGGYEKLFF
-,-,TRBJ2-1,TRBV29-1,TGCAGCGTTGAAGAGGGGGGGGGCTTCCAGTTCTTC,CSVEEGGGFQFF
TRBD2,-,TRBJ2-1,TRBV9,TGTGCCAGCAGCGGCCGGGACTACGGAGTCAATGAGCAGTTCTTC,CASSGRDYGVNEQFF
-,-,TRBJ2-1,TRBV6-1,TGTGCCAGCAGTGACGGCAGCTCCTACAATGAGCAGTTCTTC,CASSDGSSYNEQFF
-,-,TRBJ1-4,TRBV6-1,TGTGCCAGCACCGAAAGGGCTCTTAATGAAAAACTGTTTTTT,CASTERALNEKLFF
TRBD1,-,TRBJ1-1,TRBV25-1,TGTGCCAGCAGTGAGACAGGGTGGGATGAAGCTTTCTTT,CASSETGWDEAFF